This is a list of T cell receptor beta chains from one sample in a study of CD8 T cells in Susac syndrome. TCRdb re-called the immunoSEQ multiplex PCR reads with MiXCR, one entry per CDR3 protein. The sample yields some 120,000 distinct CDR3 sequences, about 94% seen once. Material: CD8+ T cells from PBMCs. Receptors originate from a human donor with Susac syndrome. The CDR3 runs from the conserved cysteine through the conserved F or W. D genes are given only for firm matches. Rows may omit the clone size; those that give it use once, few, many or a size class.

v_gene: TRBV4-3; d_gene: .; abundance: .; j_gene: TRBJ2-7; CDR3nt: TGCGCCAGCAGCCAAGATCCGCTTACCGAGCAGTACTTC; CDR3aa: CASSQDPLTEQYF
v_gene: TRBV5-1; d_gene: .; abundance: .; j_gene: TRBJ1-5; CDR3nt: TGCGCCAGCAGCTTGGGCTTCGGGCTTGGGCAGCCCCAGCATTTT; CDR3aa: CASSLGFGLGQPQHF
v_gene: TRBV20-1; d_gene: .; abundance: .; j_gene: TRBJ2-7; CDR3nt: TGCAGTGCTAGAGATCAGGCGGCAGGCCCCCCCTACGAGCAGTACTTC; CDR3aa: CSARDQAAGPPYEQYF
v_gene: TRBV7-9; d_gene: .; abundance: .; j_gene: TRBJ1-3; CDR3nt: TGTGCCAGCAGCTTGACAGGCCGGGAAAACACCATATATTTT; CDR3aa: CASSLTGRENTIYF
v_gene: TRBV30; d_gene: .; abundance: .; j_gene: TRBJ1-2; CDR3nt: TGTGCCTGGAGTCCAGGTTATTCGGGCGGCTACACCTTC; CDR3aa: CAWSPGYSGGYTF
v_gene: TRBV7-9; d_gene: .; abundance: .; j_gene: TRBJ1-1; CDR3nt: TGTGCCAGCAGCTCAGAGGCCGGGAGGTTGAACACTGAAGCTTTCTTT; CDR3aa: CASSSEAGRLNTEAFF
v_gene: TRBV7-3; d_gene: TRBD1; abundance: .; j_gene: TRBJ2-1; CDR3nt: TGTGCCAGCAGCAACCCCGGGACAGGGGAGACGGATGAGCAGTTCTTC; CDR3aa: CASSNPGTGETDEQFF
v_gene: TRBV2; d_gene: .; abundance: .; j_gene: TRBJ1-5; CDR3nt: TGTGCCAGTCTTATTGACGCGAGCAATCAGCCCCAGCATTTT; CDR3aa: CASLIDASNQPQHF
v_gene: TRBV4-1; d_gene: .; abundance: .; j_gene: TRBJ1-2; CDR3nt: TGCGCCAGCAGCCAAGATGTTGCAGGGATTGGCTACACCTTC; CDR3aa: CASSQDVAGIGYTF
v_gene: TRBV27; d_gene: TRBD2; abundance: .; j_gene: TRBJ2-1; CDR3nt: TGTGCCTCGGGGGGGGTGAAGGCACATGAGCAGTTCTTC; CDR3aa: CASGGVKAHEQFF
v_gene: TRBV25-1; d_gene: .; abundance: .; j_gene: TRBJ2-6; CDR3nt: TGTGCCAGCAGTGAAGGCAGTGGGGCCAACGTCCTGACTTTC; CDR3aa: CASSEGSGANVLTF
v_gene: TRBV30; d_gene: .; abundance: .; j_gene: TRBJ1-2; CDR3nt: TGTGCCTGGAATCCCCAAGGGGGGGGAGGGTATGGCTACACCTTC; CDR3aa: CAWNPQGGGGYGYTF
v_gene: TRBV20-1; d_gene: TRBD2; abundance: .; j_gene: TRBJ2-7; CDR3nt: TGCAGTGCTAGATCCGGGACTAGCAATTCCGAGCAGTACTTC; CDR3aa: CSARSGTSNSEQYF
v_gene: TRBV27; d_gene: .; abundance: .; j_gene: TRBJ1-2; CDR3nt: TGTGCCAGCAGTTTATCGGGGACCAGTTACTATGGCTACACCTTC; CDR3aa: CASSLSGTSYYGYTF
v_gene: TRBV20-1; d_gene: .; abundance: .; j_gene: TRBJ2-3; CDR3nt: TGCAGTGCTAGAGATCTCGGGGGAGATACGCAGTATTTT; CDR3aa: CSARDLGGDTQYF
v_gene: TRBV4-2; d_gene: .; abundance: .; j_gene: TRBJ2-3; CDR3nt: TGTGCCAGCAGCCCTTGGACATCCGAGGGCGATACGCAGTATTTT; CDR3aa: CASSPWTSEGDTQYF
v_gene: TRBV19; d_gene: .; abundance: .; j_gene: TRBJ1-1; CDR3nt: TGTGCCAGTAGTATCCTGCCAATCCGCCTTTCGGGGGAAAGGAACACTGAAGCTTTCTTT; CDR3aa: CASSILPIRLSGERNTEAFF
v_gene: TRBV9; d_gene: .; abundance: .; j_gene: TRBJ1-2; CDR3nt: TGTGCCAGCAGCAATCCGAGGCAGGGAAACGGCTATGGCTACACCTTC; CDR3aa: CASSNPRQGNGYGYTF
v_gene: TRBV3-1; d_gene: TRBD2; abundance: .; j_gene: TRBJ2-2; CDR3nt: TGTGCCAGCAGCCAAGAGACTAGCGGGATAAACACCGGGGAGCTGTTTTTT; CDR3aa: CASSQETSGINTGELFF
v_gene: TRBV24-1; d_gene: TRBD2; abundance: .; j_gene: TRBJ2-5; CDR3nt: TGTGCCACCAGCCCCAGACTAGCGGGGGGCGCAGAGACCCAGTACTTC; CDR3aa: CATSPRLAGGAETQYF
v_gene: TRBV4-2; d_gene: .; abundance: .; j_gene: TRBJ1-5; CDR3nt: TGTGCCAGCAGCCAAGAACTCGAGTCCTATCAGCCCCAGCATTTT; CDR3aa: CASSQELESYQPQHF
v_gene: TRBV30; d_gene: TRBD1; abundance: .; j_gene: TRBJ1-4; CDR3nt: TGTGCCTGGACAGGGGGAGAAAAACTGTTTTTT; CDR3aa: CAWTGGEKLFF
v_gene: TRBV15; d_gene: TRBD2; abundance: once; j_gene: TRBJ2-1; CDR3nt: TGTGCCACCAGCAGAGTGGGTGGGGGGGGGACCATTTACAATGAGCAGTTCTTC; CDR3aa: CATSRVGGGGTIYNEQFF
v_gene: TRBV6-2/TRBV6-3; d_gene: .; abundance: .; j_gene: TRBJ2-2; CDR3nt: TGTGCCAGCAGTTACGCGCCAGATAACACCGGGGAGCTGTTTTTT; CDR3aa: CASSYAPDNTGELFF
v_gene: TRBV15; d_gene: TRBD1; abundance: once; j_gene: TRBJ1-5; CDR3nt: TGTGCCACCAAGGGGACAGGCAATCAGCCCCAGCATTTT; CDR3aa: CATKGTGNQPQHF
v_gene: TRBV5-6; d_gene: .; abundance: .; j_gene: TRBJ2-7; CDR3nt: TGTGCCAGCAGCCGGGCAGGGCGGAACGAGCAGTACTTC; CDR3aa: CASSRAGRNEQYF
v_gene: TRBV12-5; d_gene: .; abundance: once; j_gene: TRBJ1-2; CDR3nt: TGTGCTAGTGGTTTGTCAGGGCATGGCTACACCTTC; CDR3aa: CASGLSGHGYTF
v_gene: TRBV15; d_gene: .; abundance: .; j_gene: TRBJ1-5; CDR3nt: TGTGCCACCAGCAGGGGCTGGGCAGGGATGAGCAATCAGCCCCAGCATTTT; CDR3aa: CATSRGWAGMSNQPQHF
v_gene: TRBV7-2; d_gene: .; abundance: few; j_gene: TRBJ1-2; CDR3nt: TGTGCCAGCACCCAGGAGGGGGGAGGCTACACCTTC; CDR3aa: CASTQEGGGYTF